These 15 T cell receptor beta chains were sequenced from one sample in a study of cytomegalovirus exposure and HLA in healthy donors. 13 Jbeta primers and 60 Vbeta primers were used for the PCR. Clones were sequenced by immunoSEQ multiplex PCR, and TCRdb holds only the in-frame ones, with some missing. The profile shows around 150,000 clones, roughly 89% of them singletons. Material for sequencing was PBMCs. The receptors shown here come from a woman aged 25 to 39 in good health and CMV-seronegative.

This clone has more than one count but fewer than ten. CDR3 protein: CASSTGQGGEKLFF. The CDR3 nucleotides are TGTGCCAGCAGTACGGGACAGGGGGGAGAAAAACTGTTTTTT. The chain is built from TRBV6-1 and TRBJ1-4; 11 bases map to TRBD1. Trimming cost V 5 bases and J 8 bases; bases outside gene matches: 4. The germline CDR1 and CDR2 sequences are MNHNS and SASEGT. This CDR3 comprises 14 residues.

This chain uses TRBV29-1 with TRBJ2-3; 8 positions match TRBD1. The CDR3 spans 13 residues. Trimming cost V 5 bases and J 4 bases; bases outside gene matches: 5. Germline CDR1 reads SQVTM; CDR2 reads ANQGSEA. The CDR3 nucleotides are TGCAGCGTTACCGGACAGGGCCCAGATACGCAGTATTTT. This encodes CSVTGQGPDTQYF.

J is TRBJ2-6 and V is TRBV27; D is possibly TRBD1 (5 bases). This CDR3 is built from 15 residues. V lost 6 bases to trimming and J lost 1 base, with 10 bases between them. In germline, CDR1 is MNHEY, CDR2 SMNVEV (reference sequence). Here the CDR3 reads CASRLGASGANVLTF. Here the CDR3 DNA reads TGTGCCAGCAGATTAGGGGCATCTGGGGCCAACGTCCTGACTTTC. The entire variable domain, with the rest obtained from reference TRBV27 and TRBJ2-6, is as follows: EAQVTQNPRYLITVTGKKLTVTCSQNMNHEYMSWYRQDPGLGLRQIYYSMNVEVTDKGDVPEGYKVSRKEKRNFPLILESPSPNQTSLYFCASRLGASGANVLTFGAGSRLTVL.

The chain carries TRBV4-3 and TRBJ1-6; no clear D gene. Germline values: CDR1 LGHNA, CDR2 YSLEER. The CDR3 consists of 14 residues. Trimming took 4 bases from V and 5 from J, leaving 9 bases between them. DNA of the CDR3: TGCGCCAGCAGCCCCGGCGGAAATAATTCACCCCTCCACTTT. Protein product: CASSPGGNNSPLHF.

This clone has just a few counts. The CDR3 nucleotides read TGTGCCAGCACCAATCCATTACTAGCATTCACAGATACGCAGTATTTT. Translating gives CASTNPLLAFTDTQYF. V is TRBV21-1 and J is TRBJ2-3; the table gives TRBD2 as D, unverified against the DNA. TRBV21-1 is tagged as a pseudogene. The length of the CDR3 is 16 residues.

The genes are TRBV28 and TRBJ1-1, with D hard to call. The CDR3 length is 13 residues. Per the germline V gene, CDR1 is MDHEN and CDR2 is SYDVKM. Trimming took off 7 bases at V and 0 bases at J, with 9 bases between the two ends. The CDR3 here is CASIKLLNTEAFF. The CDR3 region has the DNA TGTGCCAGCATTAAGCTACTGAACACTGAAGCTTTCTTT.

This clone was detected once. CDR3 in amino acids: CASSSDPGISNEKLFF. CDR3 in DNA: TGTGCCAGCAGCTCGGACCCAGGGATCTCTAATGAAAAACTGTTTTTT. The rearrangement uses TRBV28 and TRBJ1-4; TRBD1 is a possible D gene (5 bases). This CDR3 has 16 amino acids. V was pared by 6 bases and J by 3 bases, with 17 bases between. Per the germline V gene, CDR1 is MDHEN and CDR2 is SYDVKM.

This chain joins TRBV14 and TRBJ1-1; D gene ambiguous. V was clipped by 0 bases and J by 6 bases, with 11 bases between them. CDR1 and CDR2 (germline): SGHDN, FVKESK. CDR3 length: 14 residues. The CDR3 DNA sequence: TGTGCCAGCAGCCAAGATAGCAGATATGCTGAAGCTTTCTTT. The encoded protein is CASSQDSRYAEAFF.

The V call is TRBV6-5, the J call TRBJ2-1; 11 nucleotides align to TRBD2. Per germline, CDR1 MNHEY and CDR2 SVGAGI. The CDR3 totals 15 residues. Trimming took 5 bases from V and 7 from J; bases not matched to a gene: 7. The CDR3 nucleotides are TGTGCCAGCAGTCGGATAGCGGGGGGGACGAATGAGCAGTTCTTC. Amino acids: CASSRIAGGTNEQFF.

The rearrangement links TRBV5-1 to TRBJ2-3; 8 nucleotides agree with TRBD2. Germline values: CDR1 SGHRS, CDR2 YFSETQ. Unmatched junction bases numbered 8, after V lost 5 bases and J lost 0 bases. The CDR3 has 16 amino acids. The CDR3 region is CASRERGSRSTDTQYF. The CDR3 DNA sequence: TGCGCCAGCAGGGAGCGGGGGTCGAGAAGCACAGATACGCAGTATTTT. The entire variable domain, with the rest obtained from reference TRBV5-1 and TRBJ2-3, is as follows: KAGVTQTPRYLIKTRGQQVTLSCSPISGHRSVSWYQQTPGQGLQFLFEYFSETQRNKGNFPGRFSGRQFSNSRSEMNVSTLELGDSALYLCASRERGSRSTDTQYFGPGTRLTVL.

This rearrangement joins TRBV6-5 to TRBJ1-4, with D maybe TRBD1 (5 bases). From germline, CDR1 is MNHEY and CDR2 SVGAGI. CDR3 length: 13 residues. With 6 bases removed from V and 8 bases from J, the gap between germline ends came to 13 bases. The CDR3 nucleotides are TGTGCCAGCAGGGGGGGAGGGGCCGAAAAACTGTTTTTT. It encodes CASRGGGAEKLFF.

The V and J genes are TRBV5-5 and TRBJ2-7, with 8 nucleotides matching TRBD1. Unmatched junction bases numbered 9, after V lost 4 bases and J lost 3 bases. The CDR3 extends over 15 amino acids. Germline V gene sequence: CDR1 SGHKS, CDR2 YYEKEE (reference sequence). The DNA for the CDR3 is TGTGCCAGCAGCGGTACCGGGACAGGCTTCTACGAGCAGTACTTC. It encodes CASSGTGTGFYEQYF.

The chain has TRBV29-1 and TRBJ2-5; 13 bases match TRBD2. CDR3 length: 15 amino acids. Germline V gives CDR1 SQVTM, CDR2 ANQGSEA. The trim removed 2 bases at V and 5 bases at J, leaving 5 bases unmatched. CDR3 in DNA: TGCAGCGTTGAAATACTAGCGGGGGGGCCGGAGACCCAGTACTTC. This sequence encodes CSVEILAGGPETQYF.

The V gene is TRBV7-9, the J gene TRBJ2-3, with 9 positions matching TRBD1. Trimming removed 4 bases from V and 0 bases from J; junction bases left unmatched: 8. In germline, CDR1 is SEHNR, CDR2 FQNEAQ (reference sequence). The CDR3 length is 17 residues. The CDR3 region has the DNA TGTGCCAGCAGCTCTCGTCCCGGGACAGGGAGCACAGATACGCAGTATTTT. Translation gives CASSSRPGTGSTDTQYF.

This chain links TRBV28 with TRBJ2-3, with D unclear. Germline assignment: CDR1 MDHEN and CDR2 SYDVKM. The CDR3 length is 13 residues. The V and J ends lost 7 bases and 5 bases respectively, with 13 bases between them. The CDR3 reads CASTISGRDTQYF. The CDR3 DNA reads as TGTGCCAGCACCATATCAGGAAGAGATACGCAGTATTTT.